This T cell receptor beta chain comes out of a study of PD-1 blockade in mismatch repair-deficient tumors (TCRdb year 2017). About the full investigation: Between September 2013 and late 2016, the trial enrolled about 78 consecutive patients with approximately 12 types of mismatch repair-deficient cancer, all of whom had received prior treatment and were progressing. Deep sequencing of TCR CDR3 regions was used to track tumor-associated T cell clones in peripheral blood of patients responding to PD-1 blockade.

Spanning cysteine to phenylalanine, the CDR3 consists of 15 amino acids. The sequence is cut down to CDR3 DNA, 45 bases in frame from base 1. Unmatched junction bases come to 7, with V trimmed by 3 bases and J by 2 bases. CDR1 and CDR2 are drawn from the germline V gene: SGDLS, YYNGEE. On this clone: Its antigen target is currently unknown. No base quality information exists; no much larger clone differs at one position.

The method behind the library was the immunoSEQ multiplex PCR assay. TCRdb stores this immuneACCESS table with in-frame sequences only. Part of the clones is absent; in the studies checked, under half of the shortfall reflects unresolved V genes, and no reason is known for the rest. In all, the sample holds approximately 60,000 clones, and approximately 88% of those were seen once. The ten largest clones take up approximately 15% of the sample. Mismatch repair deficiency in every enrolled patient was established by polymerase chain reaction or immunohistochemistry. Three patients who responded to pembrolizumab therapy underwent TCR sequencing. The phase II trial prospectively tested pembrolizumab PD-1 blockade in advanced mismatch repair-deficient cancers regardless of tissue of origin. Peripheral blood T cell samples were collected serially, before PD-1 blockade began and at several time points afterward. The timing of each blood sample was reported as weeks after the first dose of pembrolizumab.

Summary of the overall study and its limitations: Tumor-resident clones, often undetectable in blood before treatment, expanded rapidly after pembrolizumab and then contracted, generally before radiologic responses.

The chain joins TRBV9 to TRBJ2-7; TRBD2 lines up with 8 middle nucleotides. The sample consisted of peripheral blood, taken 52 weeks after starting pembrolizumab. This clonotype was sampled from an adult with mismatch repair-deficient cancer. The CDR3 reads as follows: CASSGGSGETYEQYF. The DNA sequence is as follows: TGTGCCAGCAGCGGAGGTAGCGGGGAGACCTACGAGCAGTACTTC.